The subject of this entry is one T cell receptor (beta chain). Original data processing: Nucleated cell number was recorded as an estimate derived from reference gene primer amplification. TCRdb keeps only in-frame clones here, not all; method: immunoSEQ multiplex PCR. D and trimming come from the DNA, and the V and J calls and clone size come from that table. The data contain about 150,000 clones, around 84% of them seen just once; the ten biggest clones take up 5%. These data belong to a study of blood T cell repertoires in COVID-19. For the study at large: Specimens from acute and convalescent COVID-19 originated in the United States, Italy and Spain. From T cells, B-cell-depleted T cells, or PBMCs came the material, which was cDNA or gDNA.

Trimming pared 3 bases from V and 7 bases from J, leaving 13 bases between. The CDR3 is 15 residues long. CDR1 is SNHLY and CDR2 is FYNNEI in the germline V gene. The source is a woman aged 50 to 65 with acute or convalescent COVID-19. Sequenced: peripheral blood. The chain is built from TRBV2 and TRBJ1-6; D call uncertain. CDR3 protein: CASSDWSSGNSPLHF. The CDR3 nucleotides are TGTGCCAGCAGTGATTGGTCTTCTGGCAATTCACCCCTCCACTTT.